The 16 T cell receptor beta chains in this list originate from one sample, sequenced in a study of Graves' ophthalmopathy and Graves' hyperthyroidism (dated by TCRdb to the late 2010s). The instrument given in TCRdb is Illumina HiSeq 2000. For repertoire sequencing, TCR beta CDR3 regions were amplified from RNA transcripts. The first round of RT-PCR was done with HTBI primers and the Qiagen OneStep RT-PCR kit, and was followed by a second round of multiplex PCR, then size selection and purification. TCRdb took the public reads, trimmed them with fastp at Q25, ran MiXCR for clone calling and kept in-frame beta chains. Every distinct CDR3 protein forms one entry, paired with its most common genes and DNA. The sample data list around 1.1 million distinct CDR3 sequences, and less than 45% of these were observed just once. 11% of the sample lies in the top ten. The sample was peripheral blood or thyroid tissue (not recorded which). These receptor sequences come from an adult man with Graves' hyperthyroidism.

Regarding this clonotype: A much larger clonotype is one base distant, so this may be a read error. The chain joins TRBV5-1 to TRBJ2-7; 9 bases fit TRBD1. Germline lookup yields CDR1 SGHRS and CDR2 YFSETQ. J gave up 6 bases and V 0 bases, and 13 bases lay outside the gene matches. The CDR3 consists of 17 residues. In nucleotides, the CDR3 is TGCGCCAGCAGCTTGGGGGATACAGGGGGCTCTACCTGCGAGCAGTACTTC. This gives the protein CASSLGDTGGSTCEQYF.

Of note for this clonotype: This may arise from a read error, as a much more abundant clone is one base away. This chain connects TRBV7-9 to TRBJ2-7; weak D call: TRBD1 (6 bases). This CDR3 region has 15 residues. The germline gives CDR1 SEHNR, CDR2 FQNEAQ (reference sequence). The CDR3 reads CASRIAGRGAYEQCF. The CDR3, as DNA: TGTGCCAGCAGAATCGCCGGCAGGGGTGCCTACGAGCAGTGCTTC.

To note about this clonotype: Being one base from a much bigger clone, this may be a read error. This chain links TRBV2 with TRBJ2-5; 9 bases agree with TRBD2. The CDR3 has 17 residues. CDR1 and CDR2 (germline): SNHLY, FYNNEI. Germline trimming cut 0 bases from V and 5 bases from J; bases unmatched to any gene: 10. CDR3 DNA: TGTGCCAGCAGTGAAGCGCGGGGGGGAGTTTCGAGTGAGACCCAGTACTTC. Translated, it gives CASSEARGGVSSETQYF.

A few counts support this clonotype. An end of the junction differs from the germline gene, which may be a read error. V gene TRBV10-2 combines with J gene TRBJ2-5; D remains ambiguous. Per the germline V gene, CDR1 is WSHSY and CDR2 is SAAADI. There are 13 residues in the CDR3. CDR3 in amino acids: CASSYYRSETQYF. The CDR3 DNA reads TGTGCCAGCAGTTATTATCGTTCCGAGACCCAGTACTTC.

This clonotype has ten or more counts. The chain couples TRBV7-2 to TRBJ1-1, with a possible D match to TRBD1 (5 bases). The CDR3 is 12 residues long. Germline V CDR1 and CDR2: SGHTA, FQGNSA. With 3 bases removed from V and 6 bases from J, the gap between germline ends came to 8 bases. CDR3 region: CASSFSGPEAFF. CDR3 DNA sequence: TGTGCCAGCAGCTTCTCAGGGCCTGAAGCTTTCTTT.

Concerning this clonotype itself: A read error may account for a junction end that differs from germline. The genes are TRBV7-2 and TRBJ1-2; maybe TRBD1 (5 bases). CDR1 and CDR2 from the germline V gene are SGHTA and FQGNSA. The length of the CDR3 is 14 residues. DNA of the CDR3: TGTGCCAGCAGCCAAGATCAGCCAGGGACGGGCTACATCTTC. Translation: CASSQDQPGTGYIF.

In its sample, this clonotype was seen many times. The chain joins TRBV29-1 to TRBJ1-2; D possibly corresponds to TRBD1 (5 bases). Germline values: CDR1 SQVTM, CDR2 ANQGSEA. This CDR3 comprises 12 residues. V was pared by 3 bases and J by 2 bases, with 7 bases between. The CDR3 DNA reads as TGCAGCGTTGAGGGGGAAAACTATGGCTACACCTTC. It codes for CSVEGENYGYTF.

Note on this clonotype: This sequence may be a read error, since a much larger clone differs from it by one base. The chain couples TRBV12-3 or TRBV12-4 to TRBJ1-3, with D unclear. This CDR3 is built from 12 residues. CDR3 DNA: TGTGGCCTGGGAAACCCTGGAGACACCATATATTTT. Encoded protein: CGLGNPGDTIYF.

For this clonotype: A much larger clone sits a single nucleotide away, making a read error possible. The rearrangement links TRBV5-1 to TRBJ2-7; tentatively, D is TRBD2 (5 bases). This CDR3 is 15 amino acids long. CDR1 and CDR2 from the germline V gene are SGHRS and YFSETQ. This CDR3 reads CAGSQNGNSIYEQYF. The CDR3 nucleotides are TGCGCCGGCAGCCAAAACGGGAACAGCATCTACGAGCAGTACTTC.

In its sample, this clonotype was seen a few times. The chain employs TRBV10-3 and TRBJ1-1, with D maybe TRBD1 (5 bases). Germline V gene sequence: CDR1 ENHRY, CDR2 SYGVKD. CDR3 length: 13 amino acids. Trimming took off 11 bases at V and 2 bases at J, with 15 bases between the two ends. CDR3 residues: CASARGLNTEAFF. Here the CDR3 DNA reads TGTGCCTCAGCGAGGGGTCTCAACACTGAAGCTTTCTTT.

This clonotype appeared many times. This chain links TRBV9 with TRBJ2-7; D may be TRBD1 (6 bases). V lost 0 bases, J lost 5 bases, and 12 bases lay in between. Germline lookup yields CDR1 SGDLS and CDR2 YYNGEE. This CDR3 is 14 amino acids long. CDR3 nucleotide sequence: TGTGCCAGCAGCGTAGAAGGACAGAGGGACGAGCAGTACTTC. Its translation: CASSVEGQRDEQYF.

This chain connects TRBV7-8 to TRBJ1-1; no reliable D call. The V and J ends lost 5 bases and 4 bases respectively, with 11 bases between them. Germline V gene sequence: CDR1 SGHVS, CDR2 FQNEAQ. The CDR3 extends over 13 amino acids. The chain's CDR3 is CASSSYGFTEAFF. CDR3 nucleotides: TGTGCCAGCAGCAGTTACGGTTTCACTGAAGCTTTCTTT.

The V gene is TRBV11-2, the J gene TRBJ2-2; D is undetermined. The CDR3 contains 13 residues. The V end was cut by 2 bases, the J end by 7 bases, with 8 bases between. CDR1 is SGHAT and CDR2 is FQNNGV in the germline V gene. CDR3 bases: TGTGCCAGCAGCTTAATATCGAACGGGGAGCTGTTTTTT. It specifies CASSLISNGELFF.

The sample holds a few counts of this clonotype. This sequence joins TRBV5-8 and TRBJ1-4; weak D call: TRBD1 (5 bases). The CDR3 spans 14 residues. CDR1 is SGHTS, CDR2 YDEGEE, per germline. Trimming left V 3 bases short and J 8 bases short, with 14 bases between. This chain's CDR3 is CASSYPGGEEKLFF. The CDR3 bases are TGTGCCAGCAGCTACCCTGGGGGTGAGGAAAAACTGTTTTTT.

This clonotype was detected many times. The DNA for the CDR3 is TGCAGCGTTGGGGGTGGCAGGGGAGGCGAGACCCAGTACTTC. Its protein product is CSVGGGRGGETQYF. The genes are TRBV29-1 and TRBJ2-5, with D perhaps matching TRBD1 or TRBD2 (6 bases each). Germline V lookup: CDR1 SQVTM, CDR2 ANQGSEA. V was trimmed by 4 bases and J by 5 bases, leaving 17 bases between them. The CDR3 is 14 amino acids.

V is TRBV20-1 and J is TRBJ2-7; 7 nucleotides match TRBD1. This CDR3 is built from 14 residues. Trimming cost V 5 bases and J 2 bases; bases outside gene matches: 9. Looked up from germline, CDR1 is DFQATT and CDR2 is SNEGSKA (reference sequence). The CDR3 is CSAVDRAGAYEQYF. The CDR3, as DNA: TGCAGTGCTGTAGACAGGGCAGGGGCCTACGAGCAGTACTTC.